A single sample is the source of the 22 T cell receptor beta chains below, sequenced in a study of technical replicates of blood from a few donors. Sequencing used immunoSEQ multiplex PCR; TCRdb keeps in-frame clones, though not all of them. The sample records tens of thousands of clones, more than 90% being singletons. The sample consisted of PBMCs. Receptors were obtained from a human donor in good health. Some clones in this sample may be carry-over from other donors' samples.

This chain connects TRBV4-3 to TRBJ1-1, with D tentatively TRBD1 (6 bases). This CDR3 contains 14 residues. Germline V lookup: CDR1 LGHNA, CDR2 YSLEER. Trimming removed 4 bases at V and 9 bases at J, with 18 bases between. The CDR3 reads CASSLSRTERQAFF. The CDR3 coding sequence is TGCGCCAGCAGCCTTAGCAGGACAGAACGACAAGCTTTCTTT.

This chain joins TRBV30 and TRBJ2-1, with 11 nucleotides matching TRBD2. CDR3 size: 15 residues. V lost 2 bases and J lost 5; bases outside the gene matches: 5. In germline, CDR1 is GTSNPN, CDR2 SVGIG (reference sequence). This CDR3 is CAWSNKGLADNEQFF. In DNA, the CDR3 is TGTGCCTGGAGTAATAAGGGACTAGCGGACAATGAGCAGTTCTTC.

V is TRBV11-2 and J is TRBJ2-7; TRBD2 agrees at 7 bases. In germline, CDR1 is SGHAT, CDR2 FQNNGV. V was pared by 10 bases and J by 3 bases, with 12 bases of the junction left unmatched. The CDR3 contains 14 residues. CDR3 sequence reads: CATRLGGSVYEQYF. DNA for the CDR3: TGTGCCACCCGTTTGGGCGGGAGTGTCTACGAGCAGTACTTC.

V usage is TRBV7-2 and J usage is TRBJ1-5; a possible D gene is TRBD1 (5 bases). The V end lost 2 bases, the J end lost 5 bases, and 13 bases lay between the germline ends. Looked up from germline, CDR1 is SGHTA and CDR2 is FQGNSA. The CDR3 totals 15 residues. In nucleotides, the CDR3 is TGTGCCAGCAGCTTATGGCAGGGATGGGATCAGCCCCAGCATTTT. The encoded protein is CASSLWQGWDQPQHF.

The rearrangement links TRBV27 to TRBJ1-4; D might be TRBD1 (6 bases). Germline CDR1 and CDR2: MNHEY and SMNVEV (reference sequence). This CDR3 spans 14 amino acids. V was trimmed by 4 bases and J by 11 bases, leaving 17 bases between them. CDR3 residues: CASSSFSTGGKLFF. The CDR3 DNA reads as TGTGCCAGCAGTTCCTTCTCGACAGGCGGGAAACTGTTTTTT.

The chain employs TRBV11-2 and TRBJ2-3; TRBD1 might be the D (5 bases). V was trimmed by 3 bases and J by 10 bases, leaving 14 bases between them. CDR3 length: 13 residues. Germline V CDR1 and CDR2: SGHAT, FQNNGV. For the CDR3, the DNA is TGTGCCAGCAGCTTCAGGGTCACACTGGCGCAGTATTTT. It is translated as CASSFRVTLAQYF.

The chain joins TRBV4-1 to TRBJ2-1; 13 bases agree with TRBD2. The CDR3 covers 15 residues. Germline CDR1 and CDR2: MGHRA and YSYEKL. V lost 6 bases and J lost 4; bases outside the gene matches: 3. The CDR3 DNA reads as TGCGCCAGCAGACTAGCGGGGGGGCAGTACAATGAGCAGTTCTTC. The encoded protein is CASRLAGGQYNEQFF.

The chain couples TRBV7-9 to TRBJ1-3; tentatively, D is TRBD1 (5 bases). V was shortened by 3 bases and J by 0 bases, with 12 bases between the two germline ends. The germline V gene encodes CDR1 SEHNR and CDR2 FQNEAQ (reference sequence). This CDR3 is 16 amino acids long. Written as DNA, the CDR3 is TGTGCCAGCAGCTTGGGGGGTCGGGGCTCTGGAAACACCATATATTTT. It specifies CASSLGGRGSGNTIYF.

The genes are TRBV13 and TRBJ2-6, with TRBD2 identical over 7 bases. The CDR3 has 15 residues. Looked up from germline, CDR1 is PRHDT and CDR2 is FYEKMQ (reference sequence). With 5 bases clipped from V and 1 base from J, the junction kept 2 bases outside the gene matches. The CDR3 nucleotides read TGTGCCAGCAGCGGGAGGGTTTCTGGGGCCAACGTCCTGACTTTC. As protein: CASSGRVSGANVLTF.

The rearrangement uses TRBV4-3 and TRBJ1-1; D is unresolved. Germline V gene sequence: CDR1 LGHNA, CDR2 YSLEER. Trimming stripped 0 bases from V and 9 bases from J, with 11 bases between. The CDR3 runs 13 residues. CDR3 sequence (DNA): TGCGCCAGCAGCCAAGATTCGGGGAGACAAGCTTTCTTT. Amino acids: CASSQDSGRQAFF.

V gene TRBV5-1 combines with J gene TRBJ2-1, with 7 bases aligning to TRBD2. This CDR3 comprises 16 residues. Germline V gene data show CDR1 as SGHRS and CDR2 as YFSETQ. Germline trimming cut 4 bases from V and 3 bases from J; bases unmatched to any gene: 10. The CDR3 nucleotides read TGCGCCAGCAGCCCCAGCGGGAATGGGGTCTACAATGAGCAGTTCTTC. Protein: CASSPSGNGVYNEQFF.

The CDR3 here is CASSFRDEQFF. The CDR3 DNA follows: TGTGCCAGCAGCTTTAGAGATGAGCAGTTCTTC. The chain is built from TRBV5-6 and TRBJ2-1; D is uncertain. The CDR3 totals 11 residues. The germline V and J ends were trimmed by 2 bases and 8 bases, with 5 bases remaining between them. Germline V gene lookup returns CDR1 SGHDT and CDR2 YYEEEE.

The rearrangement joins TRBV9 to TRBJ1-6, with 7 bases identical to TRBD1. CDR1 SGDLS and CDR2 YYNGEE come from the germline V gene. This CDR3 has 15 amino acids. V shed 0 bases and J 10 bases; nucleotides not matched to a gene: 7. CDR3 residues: CASSVDGRGESPLHF. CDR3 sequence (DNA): TGTGCCAGCAGCGTAGACGGCAGGGGGGAATCACCCCTCCACTTT. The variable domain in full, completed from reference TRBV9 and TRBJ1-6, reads DSGVTQTPKHLITATGQRVTLRCSPRSGDLSVYWYQQSLDQGLQFLIQYYNGEERAKGNILERFSAQQFPDLHSELNLSSLELGDSALYFCASSVDGRGESPLHFGNGTRLTVT.

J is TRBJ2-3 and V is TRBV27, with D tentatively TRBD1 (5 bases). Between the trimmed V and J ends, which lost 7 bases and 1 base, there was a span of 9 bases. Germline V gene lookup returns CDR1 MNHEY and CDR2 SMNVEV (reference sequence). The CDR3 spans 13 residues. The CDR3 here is CASTPRGTDTQYF. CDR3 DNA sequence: TGTGCCAGCACCCCCAGGGGCACAGATACGCAGTATTTT.

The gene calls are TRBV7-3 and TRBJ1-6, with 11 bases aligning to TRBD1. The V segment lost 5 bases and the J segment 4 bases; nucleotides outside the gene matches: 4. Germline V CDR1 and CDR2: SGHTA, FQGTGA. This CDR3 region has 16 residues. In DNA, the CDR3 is TGTGCCAGCAGCCAGGGGACAGGGGGATATAATTCACCCCTCCACTTT. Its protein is CASSQGTGGYNSPLHF.

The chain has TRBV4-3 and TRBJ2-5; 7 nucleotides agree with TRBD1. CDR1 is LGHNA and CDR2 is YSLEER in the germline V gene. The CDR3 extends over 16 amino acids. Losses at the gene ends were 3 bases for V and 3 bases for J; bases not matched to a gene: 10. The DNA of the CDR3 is TGCGCCAGCAGCCACCTCGACAGGGAGATTGAAGAGACCCAGTACTTC. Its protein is CASSHLDREIEETQYF.

CDR3 loop: CASRRSGRPTDTQYF. CDR3 sequence (DNA): TGTGCCAGCAGGAGAAGCGGGAGACCGACAGATACGCAGTATTTT. This chain links TRBV6-6 with TRBJ2-3, with TRBD2 identical over 8 bases. The CDR3 spans 15 residues. Germline CDR1 reads MNHNY; CDR2 reads SVGAGI (reference sequence). V lost 6 bases and J lost 3; bases outside the gene matches: 8.

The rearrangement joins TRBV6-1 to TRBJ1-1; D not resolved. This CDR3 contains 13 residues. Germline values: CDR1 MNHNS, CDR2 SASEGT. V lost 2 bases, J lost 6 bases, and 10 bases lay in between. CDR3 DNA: TGTGCCAGCAGTGAACAGCCGGCGGCTGAAGCTTTCTTT. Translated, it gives CASSEQPAAEAFF.

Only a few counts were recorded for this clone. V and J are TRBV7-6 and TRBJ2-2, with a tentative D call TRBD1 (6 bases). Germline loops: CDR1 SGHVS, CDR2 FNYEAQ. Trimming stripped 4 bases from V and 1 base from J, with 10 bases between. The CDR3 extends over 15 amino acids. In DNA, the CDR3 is TGTGCCAGCAGCTCGCGGACAGTGAACACCGGGGAGCTGTTTTTT. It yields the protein CASSSRTVNTGELFF.

The CDR3 DNA sequence: TGCAGCGTTCGGTACGGTGAAGAGACCCAGTACTTC. Its translation is CSVRYGEETQYF. This chain joins TRBV29-1 and TRBJ2-5, with D unresolved. Germline V lookup: CDR1 SQVTM, CDR2 ANQGSEA. The CDR3 extends over 12 amino acids. Trimming removed 5 bases from V and 3 bases from J, with 10 bases in between.

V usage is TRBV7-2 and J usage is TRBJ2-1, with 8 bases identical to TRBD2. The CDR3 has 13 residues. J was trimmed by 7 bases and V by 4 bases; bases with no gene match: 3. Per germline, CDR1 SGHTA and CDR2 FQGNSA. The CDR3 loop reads CASSSSGGNEQFF. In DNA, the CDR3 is TGTGCCAGCAGCTCGAGCGGGGGTAATGAGCAGTTCTTC.

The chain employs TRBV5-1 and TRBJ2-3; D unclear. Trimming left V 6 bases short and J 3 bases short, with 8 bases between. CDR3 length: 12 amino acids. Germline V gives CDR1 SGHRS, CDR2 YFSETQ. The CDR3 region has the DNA TGCGCCAGCAAGATCAGTACAGATACGCAGTATTTT. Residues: CASKISTDTQYF.